These T cell receptor beta chains were read from a single sample in a study of blood T cell repertoires in COVID-19. Repertoires were generated with immunoSEQ multiplex PCR, while TCRdb's copy carries only in-frame clones and drops some. The table lists around 370,000 clones, almost 90% of them singletons, with around 6.3% in the top ten. Sequencing input: peripheral blood. These TCRs come from a man younger than 30 with active or convalescent COVID-19. CDR3s include the opening cysteine and the closing phenylalanine or tryptophan. D genes are given only for firm matches. Part of the rows lack a size; the others show once, few, many or a class for expanded clones.

TRBV4-3	TRBJ2-7	-	-	CASSQDRSSPYEQYF	TGCGCCAGCAGCCAAGATAGGAGTTCACCCTACGAGCAGTACTTC
TRBV2	TRBJ1-2	TRBD1	-	CASRKDRGYGYTF	TGTGCCAGCAGGAAAGACAGGGGCTATGGCTACACCTTC
TRBV7-3	TRBJ1-1	-	-	CASSANREGTEAFF	TGTGCCAGCAGCGCAAACAGGGAGGGCACTGAAGCTTTCTTT
TRBV29-1	TRBJ2-3	TRBD1	-	CSVGPTGIGTDTQYF	TGCAGCGTCGGCCCGACAGGGATCGGGACAGATACGCAGTATTTT
TRBV19	TRBJ2-1	TRBD1	-	CASSIMSGGPHNEQFF	TGTGCCAGTAGTATTATGTCAGGGGGCCCTCACAATGAGCAGTTCTTC
TRBV14	TRBJ2-7	TRBD2	-	CASSQGLSILAGSQHEQYF	TGTGCCAGCAGCCAAGGGTTGTCAATACTAGCGGGAAGTCAACACGAGCAGTACTTC
TRBV21-1	TRBJ1-3	-	-	CASSKVQGSMPSGNTIYF	TGTGCCAGCAGCAAAGTTCAGGGATCTATGCCCTCTGGAAACACCATATATTTT
TRBV4-2	TRBJ2-4	-	-	CASSLGRVLYF	TGTGCCAGCAGCCTAGGCAGGGTGTTGTACTTC
TRBV9	TRBJ1-6	TRBD1	-	CASSPTGTVNSPLHF	TGTGCCAGCAGCCCCACCGGGACAGTAAATTCACCCCTCCACTTT
TRBV19	TRBJ1-6	-	once	CASSIFGSSYNSPLHF	TGTGCCAGTAGTATCTTTGGGAGCTCCTATAATTCACCCCTCCACTTT
TRBV6-6	TRBJ1-4	TRBD1	-	CASSYHDRGKDEKLFF	TGTGCCAGCAGTTATCACGACAGGGGAAAGGATGAAAAACTGTTTTTT
TRBV7-3	TRBJ2-7	TRBD1	-	CASSLGTGTSYEQYF	TGTGCCAGCAGCCTTGGGACAGGGACCTCCTACGAGCAGTACTTC
TRBV27	TRBJ1-2	-	-	CAVLTPGSGYTF	TGTGCCGTTCTTACTCCGGGGTCTGGCTACACCTTC
TRBV7-3	TRBJ1-1	-	-	CASSHQGPNTEAFF	TGTGCCAGCAGCCACCAGGGGCCGAACACTGAAGCTTTCTTT
TRBV30	TRBJ2-1	TRBD1	-	CAWGMGQNNEQFF	TGTGCCTGGGGAATGGGACAGAATAATGAGCAGTTCTTC
TRBV4-1	TRBJ1-6	-	-	CASSQDQRGQLYNSPLHF	TGCGCCAGCAGCCAAGATCAGCGCGGACAGCTCTATAATTCACCCCTCCACTTT
TRBV7-9	TRBJ1-2	-	-	CASSPPGTNFYGYTF	TGTGCCAGCAGCCCCCCCGGGACAAATTTCTATGGCTACACCTTC
TRBV24-1	TRBJ2-6	-	once	CATSDGRYSGANVLTF	TGTGCCACCAGTGATGGGAGATACTCTGGGGCCAACGTCCTGACTTTC
TRBV24-1	TRBJ2-2	-	few	CATSDVRNTGELFF	TGTGCCACCAGTGATGTCAGGAACACCGGGGAGCTGTTTTTT
TRBV7-9	TRBJ1-4	TRBD1	-	CASSRDSTEKLFF	TGTGCCAGCAGCCGGGACAGCACGGAAAAACTGTTTTTT
TRBV7-6	TRBJ1-5	-	-	CASSLAGSNQPQHF	TGTGCCAGCAGCCTCGCAGGTAGCAATCAGCCCCAGCATTTT
TRBV29-1	TRBJ2-7	TRBD1	-	CSASGGQGTYEQYF	TGCAGCGCCTCGGGGGGACAGGGTACCTACGAGCAGTACTTC
TRBV4-3	TRBJ1-4	-	once	CASSQDSEKLFF	TGCGCCAGCAGCCAAGATAGTGAAAAACTGTTTTTT
TRBV7-2	TRBJ2-2	-	-	CASSQPSTGELFF	TGTGCCAGCAGCCAACCTAGCACCGGGGAGCTGTTTTTT
TRBV7-2	TRBJ2-5	-	-	CASSFPAGTQYF	TGTGCCAGCAGCTTTCCCGCGGGGACCCAGTACTTC
TRBV19	TRBJ2-7	TRBD1	-	CASSIQGTGFYEQYF	TGTGCCAGTAGTATTCAGGGGACAGGGTTCTACGAGCAGTACTTC
TRBV7-9	TRBJ2-1	TRBD2	once	CASGLAGDPSYNEQFF	TGTGCCAGTGGTCTAGCGGGTGACCCCTCCTACAATGAGCAGTTCTTC
TRBV12-3/TRBV12-4	TRBJ2-7	TRBD1	-	CASRGTEDYEQYF	TGTGCCAGCAGAGGGACAGAAGATTACGAGCAGTACTTC
TRBV28	TRBJ1-5	TRBD1	-	CASSLPGQGANQPQHF	TGTGCCAGCAGTTTACCCGGACAGGGGGCTAATCAGCCCCAGCATTTT
TRBV19	TRBJ2-2	TRBD2	-	CASSRTSSNTGELFF	TGTGCCAGTAGCCGGACTAGTTCGAACACCGGGGAGCTGTTTTTT
TRBV25-1	TRBJ1-5	-	-	CASSGSQGYSNQPQHF	TGTGCCAGCAGTGGATCACAGGGATATAGCAATCAGCCCCAGCATTTT
TRBV7-9	TRBJ2-5	-	-	CASSLGHGVETQYF	TGTGCCAGCAGCTTAGGACACGGGGTAGAGACCCAGTACTTC
TRBV7-9	TRBJ2-2	-	-	CASSFNRRNTGELFF	TGTGCCAGCAGCTTTAACCGGAGGAATACCGGGGAGCTGTTTTTT
TRBV4-3	TRBJ1-6	TRBD1	-	CASREHRGNSPLHF	TGCGCCAGCAGGGAGCACAGGGGTAATTCACCCCTCCACTTT
TRBV7-2	TRBJ1-2	TRBD1	few	CASSSRDRGLYGYTF	TGTGCCAGCAGCTCTCGGGACAGGGGGCTCTATGGCTACACCTTC
TRBV4-2	TRBJ1-1	TRBD1	-	CASSHPGTANTEAFF	TGTGCCAGCAGCCATCCAGGGACAGCGAACACTGAAGCTTTCTTT
TRBV6-2/TRBV6-3	TRBJ1-2	TRBD1	-	CASSRGQGVYGYTF	TGTGCCAGCAGCCGAGGACAGGGCGTCTATGGCTACACCTTC
TRBV24-1	TRBJ2-5	TRBD1	-	CATSETGLGETQYF	TGTGCCACCAGTGAGACAGGGTTGGGGGAGACCCAGTACTTC
TRBV6-5	TRBJ2-1	-	-	CATRRLASLNEQFF	TGTGCCACCAGGCGGCTAGCCTCTCTCAATGAGCAGTTCTTC
TRBV11-1	TRBJ1-5	-	-	CASSRGGDFGQPQHF	TGTGCCAGCAGCAGGGGGGGCGACTTTGGCCAGCCCCAGCATTTT
TRBV24-1	TRBJ1-2	TRBD1	-	CATGTGESGYTF	TGTGCCACCGGGACAGGGGAATCTGGCTACACCTTC
TRBV3-1/TRBV3-2	TRBJ2-7	TRBD2	-	CASSQGGSGRFYEQYF	TGTGCCAGCAGCCAAGGAGGTAGCGGGAGGTTCTACGAGCAGTACTTC
TRBV12-1	TRBJ1-4	-	-	CASSFAPPWAGGEKLFF	TGTGCCAGCAGCTTTGCGCCCCCCTGGGCAGGGGGCGAAAAACTGTTTTTT
TRBV5-8	TRBJ2-2	TRBD2	-	CASSLTLLAGAAGELFF	TGTGCCAGCAGCTTGACGTTACTAGCGGGAGCCGCCGGGGAGCTGTTTTTT
TRBV5-4	TRBJ1-2	-	-	CASSLRGIVYGYTF	TGTGCCAGCAGCTTGAGGGGGATCGTCTATGGCTACACCTTC
TRBV7-9	TRBJ1-2	-	-	CASRDSSVRYTF	TGTGCCAGCAGAGACAGTTCTGTGCGCTACACCTTC
TRBV5-6	TRBJ1-5	-	-	CASSLGLFAGQPQHF	TGTGCCAGCAGCTTGGGGTTATTCGCGGGACAGCCCCAGCATTTT
TRBV5-1	TRBJ1-2	TRBD1	-	CASSSGTDYRGYTF	TGCGCCAGCAGTTCGGGGACAGATTATAGGGGCTACACCTTC
TRBV9	TRBJ1-5	TRBD1	-	CASSGIGQGNQPQHF	TGTGCCAGCAGCGGAATCGGACAGGGAAATCAGCCCCAGCATTTT
TRBV7-9	TRBJ1-4	TRBD1	-	CASSYGQGTSEKLFF	TGTGCCAGCAGCTACGGACAGGGAACGAGTGAAAAACTGTTTTTT
TRBV28	TRBJ2-7	-	-	CATQGREDEQYF	TGTGCCACACAGGGTCGAGAGGACGAGCAGTACTTC
TRBV12-5	TRBJ2-1	TRBD2	-	CASGLGLAGGPSYNEQFF	TGTGCTAGTGGTTTGGGACTAGCGGGAGGGCCCTCCTACAATGAGCAGTTCTTC
TRBV4-3	TRBJ2-7	-	-	CASSQGATPLNEQYF	TGCGCCAGCAGCCAAGGGGCAACTCCTTTGAACGAGCAGTACTTC